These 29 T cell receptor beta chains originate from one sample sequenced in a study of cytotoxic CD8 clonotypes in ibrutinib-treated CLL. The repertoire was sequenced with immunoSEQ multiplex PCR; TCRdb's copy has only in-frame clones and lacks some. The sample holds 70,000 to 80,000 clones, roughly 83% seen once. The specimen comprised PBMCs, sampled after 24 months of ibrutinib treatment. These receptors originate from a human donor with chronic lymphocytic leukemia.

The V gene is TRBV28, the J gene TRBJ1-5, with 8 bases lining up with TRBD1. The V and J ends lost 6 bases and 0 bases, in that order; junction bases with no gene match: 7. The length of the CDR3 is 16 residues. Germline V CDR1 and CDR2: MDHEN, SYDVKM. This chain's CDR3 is CASRHPGTGSNQPQHF. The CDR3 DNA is TGTGCCAGCAGACACCCCGGGACAGGTAGCAATCAGCCCCAGCATTTT.

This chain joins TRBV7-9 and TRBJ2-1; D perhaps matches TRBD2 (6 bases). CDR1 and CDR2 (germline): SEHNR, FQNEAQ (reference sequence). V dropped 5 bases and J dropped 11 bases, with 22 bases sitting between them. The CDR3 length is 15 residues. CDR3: CASSPRGRNWGKQFF. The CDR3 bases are TGTGCCAGCAGCCCCAGAGGGAGGAATTGGGGGAAGCAGTTCTTC.

The CDR3 sequence: CASSYSTSQGYEQYF. In nucleotides, the CDR3 is TGTGCCAGCAGTTACTCGACGTCCCAGGGGTACGAGCAGTACTTC. This chain connects TRBV6-6 to TRBJ2-7, with D tentatively TRBD1 (6 bases). The germline V and J ends were trimmed by 0 bases and 4 bases, with 13 bases remaining between them. CDR1 and CDR2 (germline): MNHNY, SVGAGI (reference sequence). The CDR3 sequence is 15 residues long.

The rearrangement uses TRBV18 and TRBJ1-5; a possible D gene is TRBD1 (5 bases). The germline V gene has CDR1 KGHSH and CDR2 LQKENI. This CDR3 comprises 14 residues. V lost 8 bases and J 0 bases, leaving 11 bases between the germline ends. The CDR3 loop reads CASLDSYSNQPQHF. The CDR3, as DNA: TGTGCCAGCCTTGACAGTTATAGCAATCAGCCCCAGCATTTT.

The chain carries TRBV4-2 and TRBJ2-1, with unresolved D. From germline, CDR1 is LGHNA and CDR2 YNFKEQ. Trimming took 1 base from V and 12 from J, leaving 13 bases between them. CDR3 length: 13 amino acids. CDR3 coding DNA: TGTGCCAGCAGCCAAGGAAGTGACGGTGGGCAGTTCTTC. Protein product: CASSQGSDGGQFF.

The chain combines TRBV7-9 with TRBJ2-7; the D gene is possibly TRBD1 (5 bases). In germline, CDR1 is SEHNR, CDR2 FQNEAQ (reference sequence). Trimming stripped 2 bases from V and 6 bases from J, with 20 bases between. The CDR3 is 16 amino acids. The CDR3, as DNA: TGTGCCAGCAGCTTATATCAGGGCGCCACAACGGGCGAGCAGTACTTC. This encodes CASSLYQGATTGEQYF.

The DNA for the CDR3 is TGTGCCATCAGTCTGACTAGCGGCTCAGCCGCCCAAGAGACCCAGTACTTC. It translates to CAISLTSGSAAQETQYF. The chain carries TRBV10-3 and TRBJ2-5; the match to TRBD2 covers 9 bases. The germline V gene encodes CDR1 ENHRY and CDR2 SYGVKD. CDR3 size: 17 residues. The V gene end was trimmed by 5 bases and the J gene end by 1 base; junction bases not matched to a gene: 11.

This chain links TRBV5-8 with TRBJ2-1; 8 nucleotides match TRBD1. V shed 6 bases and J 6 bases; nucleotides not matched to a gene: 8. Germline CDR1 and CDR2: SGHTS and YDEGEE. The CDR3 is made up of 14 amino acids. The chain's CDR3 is CASTSRGTGNEQFF. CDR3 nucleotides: TGTGCCAGCACCTCCCGTGGGACAGGCAATGAGCAGTTCTTC.

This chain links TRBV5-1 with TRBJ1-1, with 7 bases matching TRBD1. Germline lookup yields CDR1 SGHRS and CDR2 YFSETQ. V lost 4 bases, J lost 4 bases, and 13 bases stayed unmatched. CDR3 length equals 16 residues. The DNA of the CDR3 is TGCGCCAGCAGCATTGACAGGGTTTTAAGTCCCACTGAAGCTTTCTTT. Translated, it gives CASSIDRVLSPTEAFF.

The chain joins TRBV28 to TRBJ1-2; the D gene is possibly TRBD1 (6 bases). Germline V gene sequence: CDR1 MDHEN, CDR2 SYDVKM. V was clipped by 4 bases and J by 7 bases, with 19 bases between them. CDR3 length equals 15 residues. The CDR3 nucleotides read TGTGCCAGCAGTTCTGGGCAGGGGATAGTGGGTGGCTACACCTTC. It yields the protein CASSSGQGIVGGYTF.

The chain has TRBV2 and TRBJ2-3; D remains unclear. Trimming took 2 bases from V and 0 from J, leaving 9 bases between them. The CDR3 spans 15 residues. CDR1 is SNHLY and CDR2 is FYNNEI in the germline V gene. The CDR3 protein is CASSEMAVSTDTQYF. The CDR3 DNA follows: TGTGCCAGCAGTGAAATGGCAGTCAGCACAGATACGCAGTATTTT.

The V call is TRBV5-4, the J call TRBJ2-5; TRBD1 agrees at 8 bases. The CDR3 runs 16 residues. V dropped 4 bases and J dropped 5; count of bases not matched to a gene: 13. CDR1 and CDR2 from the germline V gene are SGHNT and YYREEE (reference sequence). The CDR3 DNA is TGTGCCAGCAGCCTCCACACCACAGGGGGTTACGAGACCCAGTACTTC. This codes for CASSLHTTGGYETQYF. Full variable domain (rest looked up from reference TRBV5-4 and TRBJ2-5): ETGVTQSPTHLIKTRGQQVTLRCSSQSGHNTVSWYQQALGQGPQFIFQYYREEENGRGNFPPRFSGLQFPNYSSELNVNALELDDSALYLCASSLHTTGGYETQYFGPGTRLLVL.

The CDR3 DNA reads TGTGCCAGCAGTTTATGGATGGGCGATAATGAAAAACTGTTTTTT. Translated: CASSLWMGDNEKLFF. The V call is TRBV28, the J call TRBJ1-4; D is unresolved. V dropped 0 bases and J dropped 4 bases, with 9 bases sitting between them. CDR3 length: 15 amino acids. Germline V CDR1 and CDR2: MDHEN, SYDVKM.

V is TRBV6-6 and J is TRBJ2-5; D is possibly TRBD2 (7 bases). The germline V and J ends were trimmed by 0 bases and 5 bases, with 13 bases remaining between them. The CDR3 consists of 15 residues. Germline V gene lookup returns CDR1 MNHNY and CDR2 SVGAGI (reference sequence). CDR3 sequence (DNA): TGTGCCAGCAGTTACTCGGGAGGGGGTGGGGAGACCCAGTACTTC. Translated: CASSYSGGGGETQYF.

The CDR3 region has the DNA TGTGCCAGCAGTCCAAGACTAGCGACAAACACCGGGGAGCTGTTTTTT. Encoded protein: CASSPRLATNTGELFF. The chain recombines TRBV28 with TRBJ2-2, with TRBD2 identical over 8 bases. CDR1 and CDR2 (germline): MDHEN, SYDVKM. V was clipped by 5 bases and J by 2 bases; unmatched bases: 7. The CDR3 loop spans 16 amino acids.

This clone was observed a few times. The CDR3, as DNA: TGCGCCAGCAGCCATCCTATGAGTAGCTCCTACAATGAGCAGTTCTTC. Translation: CASSHPMSSSYNEQFF. The chain recombines TRBV4-1 with TRBJ2-1, with unresolved D. Trimming cost V 3 bases and J 0 bases, with 12 bases left between them. Germline V gene lookup returns CDR1 MGHRA and CDR2 YSYEKL. CDR3 size: 16 residues.

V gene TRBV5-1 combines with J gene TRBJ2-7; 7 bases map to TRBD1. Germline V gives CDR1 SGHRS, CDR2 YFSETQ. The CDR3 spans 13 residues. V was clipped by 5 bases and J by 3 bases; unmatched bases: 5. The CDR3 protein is CASSSGTDYEQYF. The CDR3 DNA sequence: TGCGCCAGCAGTTCCGGGACAGACTACGAGCAGTACTTC.

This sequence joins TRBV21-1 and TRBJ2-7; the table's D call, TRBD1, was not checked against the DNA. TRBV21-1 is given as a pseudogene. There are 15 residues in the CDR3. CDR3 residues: CASSKADRFQAEQYF. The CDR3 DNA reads TGTGCCAGCAGCAAAGCGGACAGGTTCCAAGCCGAGCAGTACTTC.

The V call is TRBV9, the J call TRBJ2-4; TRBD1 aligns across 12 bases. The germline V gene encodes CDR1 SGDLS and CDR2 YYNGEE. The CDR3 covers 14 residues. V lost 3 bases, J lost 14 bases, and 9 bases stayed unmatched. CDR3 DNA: TGTGCCAGCAGCGCAGGGACAGGGGGCCAGGTGGAGTACTTC. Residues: CASSAGTGGQVEYF.

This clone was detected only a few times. The CDR3 bases are TGCGCCAGCAGCTTGGGAGCGAACACTGAAGCTTTCTTT. It encodes CASSLGANTEAFF. J is TRBJ1-1 and V is TRBV5-1; the D is unclear. CDR1 and CDR2 from the germline V gene are SGHRS and YFSETQ. Trimming removed 0 bases at V and 1 base at J, with 4 bases between. The CDR3 runs 13 residues.

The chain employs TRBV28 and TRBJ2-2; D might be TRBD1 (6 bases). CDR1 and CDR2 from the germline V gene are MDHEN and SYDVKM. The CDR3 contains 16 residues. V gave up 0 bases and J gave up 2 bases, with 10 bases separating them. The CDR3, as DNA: TGTGCCAGCAGTTTATGGTCACAGGGTAACACCGGGGAGCTGTTTTTT. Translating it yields CASSLWSQGNTGELFF.

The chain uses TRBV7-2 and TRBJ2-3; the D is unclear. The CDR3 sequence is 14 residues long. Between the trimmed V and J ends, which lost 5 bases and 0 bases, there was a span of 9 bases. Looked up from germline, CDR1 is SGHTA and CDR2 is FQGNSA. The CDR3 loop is CASSLQPSTDTQYF. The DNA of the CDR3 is TGTGCCAGCAGCCTCCAACCTAGCACAGATACGCAGTATTTT.

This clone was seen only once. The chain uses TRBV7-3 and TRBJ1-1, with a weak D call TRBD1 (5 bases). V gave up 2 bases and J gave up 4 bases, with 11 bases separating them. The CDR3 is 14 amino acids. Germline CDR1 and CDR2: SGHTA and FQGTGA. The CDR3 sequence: CASSLQGLTTEAFF. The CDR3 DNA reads TGTGCCAGCAGCTTACAGGGATTAACCACTGAAGCTTTCTTT.

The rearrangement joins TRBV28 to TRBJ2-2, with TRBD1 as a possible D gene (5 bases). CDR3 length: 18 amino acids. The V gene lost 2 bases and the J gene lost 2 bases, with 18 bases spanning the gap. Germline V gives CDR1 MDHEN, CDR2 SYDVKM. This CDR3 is CASSLGYTWTSNTGELFF. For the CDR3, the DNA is TGTGCCAGCAGTTTAGGATACACATGGACAAGCAACACCGGGGAGCTGTTTTTT.

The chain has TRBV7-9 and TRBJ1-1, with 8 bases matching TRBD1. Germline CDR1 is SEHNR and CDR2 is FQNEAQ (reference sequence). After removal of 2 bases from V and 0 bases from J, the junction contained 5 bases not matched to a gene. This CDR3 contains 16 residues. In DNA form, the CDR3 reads TGTGCCAGCAGCTTAAATGGACAGGGAGTGAACACTGAAGCTTTCTTT. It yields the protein CASSLNGQGVNTEAFF.

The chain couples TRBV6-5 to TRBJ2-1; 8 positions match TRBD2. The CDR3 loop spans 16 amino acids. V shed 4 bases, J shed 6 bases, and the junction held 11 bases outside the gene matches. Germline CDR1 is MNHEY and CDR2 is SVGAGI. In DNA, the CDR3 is TGTGCCAGCAGTTCCCCCGACGGGAGGGCGATCAATGAGCAGTTCTTC. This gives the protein CASSSPDGRAINEQFF.

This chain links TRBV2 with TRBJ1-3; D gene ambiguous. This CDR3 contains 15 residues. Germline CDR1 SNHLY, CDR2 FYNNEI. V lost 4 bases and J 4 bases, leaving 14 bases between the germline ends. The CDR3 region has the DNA TGTGCCAGCAGTGTATCCGGCCCTCCCGGAAACACCATATATTTT. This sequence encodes CASSVSGPPGNTIYF.

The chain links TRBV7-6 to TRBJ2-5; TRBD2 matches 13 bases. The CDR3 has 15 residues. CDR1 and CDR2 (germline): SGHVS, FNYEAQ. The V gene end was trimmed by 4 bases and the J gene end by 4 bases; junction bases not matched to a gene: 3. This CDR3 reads CASSWTSGRRETQYF. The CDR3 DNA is TGTGCCAGCAGCTGGACTAGCGGGAGACGAGAGACCCAGTACTTC.

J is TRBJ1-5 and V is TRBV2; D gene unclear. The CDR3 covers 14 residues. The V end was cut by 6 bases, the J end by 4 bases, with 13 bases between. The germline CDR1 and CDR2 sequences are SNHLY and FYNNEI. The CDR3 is CASRGLALNQPQHF. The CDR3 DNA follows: TGTGCCAGCAGAGGACTTGCTTTGAATCAGCCCCAGCATTTT.